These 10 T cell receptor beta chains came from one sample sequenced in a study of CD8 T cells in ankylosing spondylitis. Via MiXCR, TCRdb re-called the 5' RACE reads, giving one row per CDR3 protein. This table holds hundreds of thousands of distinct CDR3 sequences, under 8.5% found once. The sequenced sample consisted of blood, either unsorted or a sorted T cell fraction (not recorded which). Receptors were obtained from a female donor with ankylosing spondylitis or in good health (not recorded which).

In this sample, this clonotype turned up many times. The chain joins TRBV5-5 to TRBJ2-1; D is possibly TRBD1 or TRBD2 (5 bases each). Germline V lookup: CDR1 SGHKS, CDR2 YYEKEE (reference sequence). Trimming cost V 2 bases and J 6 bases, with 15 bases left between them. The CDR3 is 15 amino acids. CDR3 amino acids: CASSFTLAGGNEQFF. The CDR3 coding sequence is TGTGCCAGCAGCTTTACATTAGCTGGGGGCAATGAGCAGTTCTTC.

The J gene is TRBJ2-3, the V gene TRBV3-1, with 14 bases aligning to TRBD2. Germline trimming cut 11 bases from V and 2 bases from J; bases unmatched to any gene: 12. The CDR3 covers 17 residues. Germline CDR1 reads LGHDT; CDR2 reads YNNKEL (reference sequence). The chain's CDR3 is CACSQPGLAGDTDTQYF. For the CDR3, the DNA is TGTGCCTGCTCCCAGCCGGGACTAGCGGGGGACACAGATACGCAGTATTTT.

CDR3 DNA: TGTGCCAGCTCACGCGGAGGGTCGCCCTACGAGCAGTACTTC. Residues: CASSRGGSPYEQYF. V usage is TRBV18 and J usage is TRBJ2-7; tentatively, D is TRBD2 (6 bases). The V gene's germline CDR1 is KGHSH and CDR2 LQKENI. The CDR3 spans 14 residues. With 4 bases removed from V and 2 bases from J, the gap between germline ends came to 12 bases.

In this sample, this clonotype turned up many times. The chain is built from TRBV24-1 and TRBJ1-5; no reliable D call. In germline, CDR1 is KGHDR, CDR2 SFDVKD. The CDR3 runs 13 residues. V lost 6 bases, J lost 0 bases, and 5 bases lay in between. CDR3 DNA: TGTGCCACCAGTTCCGGTAGCAATCAGCCCCAGCATTTT. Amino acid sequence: CATSSGSNQPQHF.

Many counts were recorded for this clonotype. CDR3 residues: CATSTDLGRDEQFF. The CDR3 DNA follows: TGTGCCACCAGCACCGACTTGGGGCGGGATGAGCAGTTCTTC. The genes are TRBV15 and TRBJ2-1, with D perhaps being TRBD1 or TRBD2 (5 bases each). This CDR3 has 14 amino acids. Per the germline V gene, CDR1 is LNHNV and CDR2 is YYDKDF (reference sequence). V dropped 4 bases and J dropped 8 bases, with 15 bases sitting between them.

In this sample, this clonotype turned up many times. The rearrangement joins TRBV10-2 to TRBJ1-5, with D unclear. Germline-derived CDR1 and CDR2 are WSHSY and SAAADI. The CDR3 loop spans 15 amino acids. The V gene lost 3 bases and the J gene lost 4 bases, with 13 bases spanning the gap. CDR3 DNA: TGCGCCAGCAGTGAAGGAGGGATGGGGAATCAGCCCCAGCATTTT. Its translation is CASSEGGMGNQPQHF.

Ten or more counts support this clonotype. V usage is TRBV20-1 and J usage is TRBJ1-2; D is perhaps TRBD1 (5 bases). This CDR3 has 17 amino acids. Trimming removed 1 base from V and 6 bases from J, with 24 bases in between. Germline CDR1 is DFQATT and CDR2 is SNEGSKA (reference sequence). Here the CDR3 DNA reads TGCAGTGCTAGAGGGGGGGGACCGAGTAGTCTGGGAAATGGCTACACCTTC. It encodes CSARGGGPSSLGNGYTF.

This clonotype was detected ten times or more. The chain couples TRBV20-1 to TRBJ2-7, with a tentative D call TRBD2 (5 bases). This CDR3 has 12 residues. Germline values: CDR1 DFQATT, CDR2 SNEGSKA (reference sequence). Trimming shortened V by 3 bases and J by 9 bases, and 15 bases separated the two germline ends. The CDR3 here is CSASEGRGRQYF. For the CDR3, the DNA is TGCAGTGCTAGTGAGGGTAGAGGTAGGCAGTACTTC.

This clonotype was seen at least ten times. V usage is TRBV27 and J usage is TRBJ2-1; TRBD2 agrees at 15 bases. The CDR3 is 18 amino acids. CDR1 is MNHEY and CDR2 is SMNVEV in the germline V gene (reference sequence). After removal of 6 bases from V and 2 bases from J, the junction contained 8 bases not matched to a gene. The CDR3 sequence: CASRGGTSGRSAYNEQFF. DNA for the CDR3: TGTGCCAGCAGAGGAGGGACTAGCGGGAGGTCGGCCTACAATGAGCAGTTCTTC.

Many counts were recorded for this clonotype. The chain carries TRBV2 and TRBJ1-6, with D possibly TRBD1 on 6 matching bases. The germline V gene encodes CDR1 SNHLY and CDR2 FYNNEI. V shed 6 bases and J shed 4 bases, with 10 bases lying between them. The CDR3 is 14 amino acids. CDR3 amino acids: CASRRQVYNSPLHF. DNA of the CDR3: TGTGCCAGCAGACGACAGGTTTATAATTCACCCCTCCACTTT.